These 10 T cell receptor beta chains originate from one sample sequenced in a study of T cells in Graves' hyperthyroidism and ophthalmopathy. RNA transcripts were the template for amplifying TCR beta CDR3 regions. RT-PCR in the first round (using the HTBI primer set) targeted the TCR CDR3. MiXCR was run by TCRdb on the multiplex PCR reads, yielding one entry per CDR3 protein. The sample carries 490,000 or so distinct CDR3 sequences, 22% recorded once. The sequenced material came from blood. Receptor source: a woman aged 70-85 years with Graves' ophthalmopathy.

The table lists this clonotype with a few counts. The chain couples TRBV3-1 to TRBJ2-3; D unresolved. V lost 1 base to trimming and J lost 2 bases, with 7 bases between them. This CDR3 is 14 amino acids long. Germline values: CDR1 LGHDT, CDR2 YNNKEL (reference sequence). CDR3 protein: CASSQGVFTDTQYF. CDR3 in DNA: TGTGCCAGCAGCCAAGGCGTATTCACAGATACGCAGTATTTT.

This clonotype appeared a few times. V usage is TRBV12-3 or TRBV12-4 and J usage is TRBJ2-2; D gene uncertain. Between the trimmed V and J ends, which lost 3 bases and 3 bases, there was a span of 11 bases. The CDR3 is made up of 15 amino acids. The CDR3 nucleotides are TGTGCCAGCAGTTTCCTATCGGGTTACACCGGGGAGCTGTTTTTT. Its protein product is CASSFLSGYTGELFF.

The J gene is TRBJ1-1, the V gene TRBV10-3; 7 bases align to TRBD1. Germline V lookup: CDR1 ENHRY, CDR2 SYGVKD. The CDR3 loop spans 15 amino acids. V lost 4 bases, J lost 5 bases, and 10 bases stayed unmatched. The CDR3 protein is CAISGKLTGRTEAFF. The DNA for the CDR3 is TGTGCCATCAGTGGCAAACTGACAGGGCGGACTGAAGCTTTCTTT.

This clonotype was counted once. The chain has TRBV4-3 and TRBJ2-1, with a tentative D call TRBD2 (7 bases). CDR3 length: 17 residues. With 3 bases removed from V and 7 bases from J, the gap between germline ends came to 22 bases. Germline V gives CDR1 LGHNA, CDR2 YSLEER. The CDR3 loop reads CASSHAWGGRGVNEQFF. CDR3 nucleotide sequence: TGCGCCAGCAGCCACGCCTGGGGGGGTAGGGGGGTGAATGAGCAGTTCTTC.

The rearrangement links TRBV5-6 to TRBJ1-5; D gene unclear. The CDR3 runs to 16 residues. V was pared by 0 bases and J by 1 base, with 11 bases between. The germline V gene encodes CDR1 SGHDT and CDR2 YYEEEE. The chain's CDR3 is CASSLGAGISNQPQHF. DNA for the CDR3: TGTGCCAGCAGCTTGGGGGCGGGGATCAGCAATCAGCCCCAGCATTTT.

In this sample, this clonotype turned up a few times. The rearrangement joins TRBV20-1 to TRBJ1-5; maybe TRBD1 (6 bases). The length of the CDR3 is 16 residues. V was clipped by 2 bases and J by 1 base, with 15 bases between them. Germline V gives CDR1 DFQATT, CDR2 SNEGSKA (reference sequence). CDR3 bases: TGCAGTGCTAGACCTCCGGTCGGGACAAGCAATCAGCCCCAGCATTTT. It codes for CSARPPVGTSNQPQHF.

The chain carries TRBV20-1 and TRBJ2-3, with 7 bases identical to TRBD2. Per the germline V gene, CDR1 is DFQATT and CDR2 is SNEGSKA (reference sequence). The CDR3 runs to 15 residues. Unmatched junction bases numbered 10, after V lost 6 bases and J lost 1 base. CDR3 sequence reads: CSAPRRDYRTDTQYF. CDR3 nucleotide sequence: TGCAGTGCCCCTCGGAGGGACTACCGCACAGATACGCAGTATTTT.

The table lists this clonotype with a few counts. The chain employs TRBV14 and TRBJ2-3; D perhaps matches TRBD2 (5 bases). Trimming removed 2 bases at V and 4 bases at J, with 19 bases between. Germline V CDR1 and CDR2: SGHDN, FVKESK. The CDR3 consists of 17 residues. Here the CDR3 reads CASSQLPGSRVPDTQYF. The CDR3 bases are TGTGCCAGCAGCCAACTACCGGGGTCCCGAGTCCCAGATACGCAGTATTTT.

The chain combines TRBV6-2 or TRBV6-3 with TRBJ1-1; D unclear. V was pared by 2 bases and J by 6 bases, with 16 bases between. Germline assignment: CDR1 MNHEY and CDR2 SVGEGT. The CDR3 has 15 amino acids. The CDR3 reads CASSYPSLGTSEAFF. As DNA, the CDR3 is TGTGCCAGCAGTTACCCTTCTCTGGGTACTTCTGAAGCTTTCTTT.

Concerning this clonotype: One junction end does not reproduce the germline sequence, and a read error may be involved. The chain uses TRBV28 and TRBJ1-2; D is unresolved. There are 14 residues in the CDR3. Looked up from germline, CDR1 is MDHEN and CDR2 is SYDVKM. CDR3 protein: CVSSLSLAAYGYTF. DNA for the CDR3: TGTGTCAGCAGTTTAAGTCTGGCAGCATATGGCTACACCTTC.